What follows are 27 T cell receptor beta chains derived from one specimen sequenced in a study of cytomegalovirus exposure and HLA in healthy donors. The study ran its PCR with 60 Vbeta and 13 Jbeta primers. Assay: immunoSEQ multiplex PCR; the TCRdb copy retains only in-frame clones and omits some. The sample records more than 150,000 clones, around 84% being singletons. Sample: PBMCs. Receptors originate from a girl aged 2-9 years in good health and CMV-seropositive.

The chain employs TRBV6-1 and TRBJ2-5; D is unresolved. The germline V and J ends were trimmed by 1 base and 1 base, with 7 bases remaining between them. Germline V gene sequence: CDR1 MNHNS, CDR2 SASEGT. This CDR3 is built from 14 residues. Written as DNA, the CDR3 is TGTGCCAGCAGTGAAGAGTGGAGCCAAGAGACCCAGTACTTC. This gives the protein CASSEEWSQETQYF.

This clone was seen only a few times. The chain is built from TRBV6-1 and TRBJ2-1; 7 nucleotides agree with TRBD1. Germline lookup yields CDR1 MNHNS and CDR2 SASEGT. The length of the CDR3 is 12 residues. V trimming: 8 bases; J trimming: 6 bases; junction bases outside the gene matches: 4. The DNA of the CDR3 is TGTGCCAGCGGGCCAGGGGGCAATGAGCAGTTCTTC. Its protein product is CASGPGGNEQFF.

The V gene is TRBV5-1, the J gene TRBJ2-3; the match to TRBD1 covers 11 bases. V dropped 4 bases and J dropped 3; count of bases not matched to a gene: 7. The CDR3 totals 16 residues. Germline V gene lookup returns CDR1 SGHRS and CDR2 YFSETQ. CDR3 coding DNA: TGCGCCAGCAGCCCGGACAGGGGGCGCGGAACAGATACGCAGTATTTT. This translates into CASSPDRGRGTDTQYF.

The rearrangement links TRBV25-1 to TRBJ2-1, with a possible D match to TRBD2 (6 bases). Germline-derived CDR1 and CDR2 are MGHDK and SYGVNS. This CDR3 comprises 15 residues. The V end lost 4 bases, the J end lost 4 bases, and 14 bases lay between the germline ends. CDR3 coding DNA: TGTGCCAGCAGTGCTGGGACTGGGGGGTACAATGAGCAGTTCTTC. Amino acid sequence: CASSAGTGGYNEQFF.

V usage is TRBV27 and J usage is TRBJ2-7, with D perhaps TRBD2 (5 bases). The germline V gene has CDR1 MNHEY and CDR2 SMNVEV (reference sequence). The CDR3 contains 14 residues. Between the trimmed V and J ends, which lost 1 base and 5 bases, there was a span of 12 bases. The CDR3 protein is CASSLFPGSNEQYF. The CDR3 DNA reads as TGTGCCAGCAGTTTATTCCCGGGGTCAAACGAGCAGTACTTC.

The J gene is TRBJ1-2, the V gene TRBV5-8, with 9 bases that match TRBD1. Germline V gene lookup returns CDR1 SGHTS and CDR2 YDEGEE. The length of the CDR3 is 12 residues. V lost 4 bases to trimming and J lost 7 bases; unmatched junction nucleotides: 2. CDR3: CASSRDRVGYTF. The CDR3 DNA sequence: TGTGCCAGCAGCAGGGACAGGGTTGGCTACACCTTC.

The chain links TRBV2 to TRBJ2-5; 7 bases are shared with TRBD1. Matching the DNA end better, TRBJ2-7 makes the J call doubtful. This CDR3 comprises 14 residues. CDR1 is SNHLY and CDR2 is FYNNEI in the germline V gene. DNA for the CDR3: TGTGCCAGCAGAACGGACAGGTATTCCTACGAGCAGTACTTC. This sequence encodes CASRTDRYSYEQYF.

This chain joins TRBV10-3 and TRBJ2-2; possibly TRBD1 for D (5 bases). V lost 4 bases and J 0 bases, leaving 12 bases between the germline ends. Germline loops: CDR1 ENHRY, CDR2 SYGVKD. This CDR3 is built from 16 residues. The DNA for the CDR3 is TGTGCCATCAGTGGGATCGAAGGGGCGAACACCGGGGAGCTGTTTTTT. It translates to CAISGIEGANTGELFF.

The genes are TRBV10-2 and TRBJ2-7, with TRBD2 matching 8 bases. V lost 5 bases to trimming and J lost 7 bases; unmatched junction nucleotides: 10. Per the germline V gene, CDR1 is WSHSY and CDR2 is SAAADI. This CDR3 comprises 14 residues. Here the CDR3 reads CASSSRTSSREQYF. CDR3 in DNA: TGCGCCAGCAGTTCAAGGACTAGCTCCCGGGAGCAGTACTTC.

This clone was seen once. Compared with germline, one end of the junction differs, possibly owing to a read error. CDR3 loop: CARNPGLAPLF. As DNA, the CDR3 is TGTGCCAGAAACCCGGGACTCGCGCCGCTCTTC. The chain recombines TRBV19 with TRBJ2-1; tentatively, D is TRBD2 (6 bases). This CDR3 spans 11 amino acids. Per the germline V gene, CDR1 is LNHDA and CDR2 is SQIVND (reference sequence).

The chain links TRBV7-8 to TRBJ1-1; D is ambiguous. V lost 5 bases and J lost 3, with 25 bases in between. Germline V CDR1 and CDR2: SGHVS, FQNEAQ. The CDR3 spans 18 residues. The CDR3 coding sequence is TGTGCCAGCAGCCCGCTCGACTTCTCTGGGCGCGGGGACACTGAAGCTTTCTTT. This gives the protein CASSPLDFSGRGDTEAFF.

The V and J genes are TRBV7-2 and TRBJ2-1, with D possibly TRBD2 on 7 matching bases. Trimming took off 1 base at V and 9 bases at J, with 19 bases between the two ends. This CDR3 comprises 16 residues. Germline V gene lookup returns CDR1 SGHTA and CDR2 FQGNSA. The CDR3 here is CASSLVSRGAAVEQFF. Written as DNA, the CDR3 is TGTGCCAGCAGCTTAGTTAGTCGGGGGGCAGCGGTTGAGCAGTTCTTC.

The rearrangement links TRBV30 to TRBJ2-5, with 9 bases matching TRBD2. The DNA end lines up better with TRBJ2-7; the J call may be wrong. Germline V gene data show CDR1 as GTSNPN and CDR2 as SVGIG (reference sequence). The CDR3 spans 13 residues. The CDR3 nucleotides are TGTGCCTGGAGTGTTGGGACTAGCAACGAGCAGTACTTC. This encodes CAWSVGTSNEQYF.

The chain has TRBV7-6 and TRBJ2-1, with 14 nucleotides matching TRBD2. CDR1 and CDR2 from the germline V gene are SGHVS and FNYEAQ. With V trimmed by 5 bases and J by 9 bases, 6 bases remained unmatched. The CDR3 sequence is 15 residues long. DNA for the CDR3: TGTGCCAGCAGCGAAACCGGGACTAGCGGGAGTGAGCAGTTCTTC. Its protein is CASSETGTSGSEQFF.

V and J are TRBV23-1 and TRBJ1-2, with 10 bases fitting TRBD1. TRBV23-1 falls under the ORF class, with uncertain function. J was trimmed by 6 bases and V by 2 bases; bases with no gene match: 12. The CDR3 runs 17 residues. The CDR3 sequence is CASSQHLDDRGLDGYTF. CDR3 nucleotide sequence: TGCGCCAGCAGTCAACACCTGGACGACAGGGGGCTTGATGGCTACACCTTC.

The J gene is TRBJ1-4, the V gene TRBV6-1; 8 positions agree with TRBD1. The CDR3 spans 15 residues. With V trimmed by 5 bases and J by 4 bases, 6 bases remained unmatched. CDR1 MNHNS and CDR2 SASEGT come from the germline V gene. The CDR3 protein is CASSSPGQVNEKLFF. The CDR3 DNA sequence: TGTGCCAGCAGTTCGCCGGGACAGGTTAATGAAAAACTGTTTTTT.

This chain joins TRBV5-4 and TRBJ1-1; the D is unclear. V was cut by 2 bases and J by 4 bases, with 6 bases left in between. Germline-derived CDR1 and CDR2 are SGHNT and YYREEE (reference sequence). The CDR3 length is 12 residues. This CDR3 reads CASSFGGTEAFF. In nucleotides, the CDR3 is TGTGCCAGCAGCTTCGGTGGCACTGAAGCTTTCTTT. Together with reference TRBV5-4 and TRBJ1-1, the CDR3 gives the full variable domain: ETGVTQSPTHLIKTRGQQVTLRCSSQSGHNTVSWYQQALGQGPQFIFQYYREEENGRGNFPPRFSGLQFPNYSSELNVNALELDDSALYLCASSFGGTEAFFGQGTRLTVV.

The chain joins TRBV5-1 to TRBJ1-1; perhaps TRBD1 as D (6 bases). There are 15 residues in the CDR3. Germline assignment: CDR1 SGHRS and CDR2 YFSETQ. The ends were cut back, 3 bases at V and 1 base at J, with 13 bases in the middle. The CDR3: CASSYRQAKNTEAFF. CDR3 coding DNA: TGCGCCAGCAGCTACAGACAGGCCAAGAACACTGAAGCTTTCTTT.

This clone was seen once. The V call is TRBV5-6, the J call TRBJ2-2; 7 positions agree with TRBD1. V was pared by 0 bases and J by 0 bases, with 2 bases of the junction left unmatched. The CDR3 sequence is 16 residues long. Germline V CDR1 and CDR2: SGHDT, YYEEEE. Here the CDR3 reads CASSLEGGSNTGELFF. As DNA, the CDR3 is TGTGCCAGCAGCTTGGAAGGGGGCTCGAACACCGGGGAGCTGTTTTTT.

J is TRBJ2-7 and V is TRBV5-1; D perhaps matches TRBD2 (6 bases). The ends were cut back, 2 bases at V and 6 bases at J, with 12 bases in the middle. The CDR3 runs to 13 residues. The V gene's germline CDR1 is SGHRS and CDR2 YFSETQ. CDR3 nucleotide sequence: TGCGCCAGCAGCTTCGGGAGTAACAGCGAGCAGTACTTC. Protein product: CASSFGSNSEQYF.

The J gene is TRBJ2-3, the V gene TRBV5-5, with a tentative D call TRBD2 (5 bases). The V and J ends lost 4 bases and 4 bases respectively, with 13 bases between them. There are 14 residues in the CDR3. Germline loops: CDR1 SGHKS, CDR2 YYEKEE (reference sequence). The CDR3 loop reads CASSPDWQADTQYF. The CDR3 coding sequence is TGTGCCAGCAGCCCGGACTGGCAGGCAGATACGCAGTATTTT.

The chain carries TRBV28 and TRBJ2-3; 10 bases fit TRBD1. This CDR3 is 16 amino acids long. V lost 6 bases, J lost 4 bases, and 10 bases stayed unmatched. The V gene's germline CDR1 is MDHEN and CDR2 SYDVKM. CDR3 region: CASSVTGQGLSDTQYF. DNA for the CDR3: TGTGCCAGCAGCGTCACGGGACAGGGGCTTTCAGATACGCAGTATTTT.

The J gene is TRBJ1-5, the V gene TRBV4-1, with D unresolved. Germline CDR1 and CDR2: MGHRA and YSYEKL. V was cut by 0 bases and J by 4 bases, with 10 bases left in between. The length of the CDR3 is 15 residues. The CDR3 DNA follows: TGCGCCAGCAGCCAAGATAGTGCAGGAAATCAGCCCCAGCATTTT. Translation: CASSQDSAGNQPQHF.

This chain joins TRBV25-1 and TRBJ1-6, with no clear D. CDR3 length equals 13 residues. Trimming took 1 base from V and 7 from J, leaving 5 bases between them. The germline V gene has CDR1 MGHDK and CDR2 SYGVNS. The CDR3 spells CASSELENSPLHF. The CDR3, as DNA: TGTGCCAGCAGTGAATTAGAGAATTCACCCCTCCACTTT.

The chain is built from TRBV11-2 and TRBJ1-1; 7 bases match TRBD1. The CDR3 extends over 13 amino acids. CDR1 and CDR2 (germline): SGHAT, FQNNGV. The V gene end was trimmed by 8 bases and the J gene end by 5 bases; junction bases not matched to a gene: 8. CDR3: CASQKAGGTEAFF. CDR3 coding DNA: TGTGCCAGCCAGAAGGCAGGGGGAACTGAAGCTTTCTTT.

This clone has a handful of counts. V and J are TRBV6-4 and TRBJ1-1; D unclear. CDR1 MRHNA and CDR2 SNTAGT come from the germline V gene. The CDR3 is 13 residues long. Between the trimmed V and J ends, which lost 2 bases and 2 bases, there was a span of 6 bases. The CDR3 region is CASSDEVNTEAFF. The CDR3, as DNA: TGTGCCAGCAGTGACGAGGTCAACACTGAAGCTTTCTTT.

The gene calls are TRBV6-5 and TRBJ1-1, with D unclear. This CDR3 is 13 amino acids long. Germline V gene lookup returns CDR1 MNHEY and CDR2 SVGAGI. Trimming removed 7 bases from V and 4 bases from J, with 13 bases in between. The CDR3 sequence: CASNPVKSTEAFF. The CDR3 DNA is TGTGCCAGCAACCCGGTAAAGAGCACTGAAGCTTTCTTT.